One TCR beta chain is described in this entry. A read error may be the cause here, since a much bigger clone is one base away. The data were taken from a study of T-cell reconstitution after alpha-beta-depleted transplantation in children. This CDR3 is 16 amino acids long. With 3 bases clipped from V and 7 bases from J, the junction kept 13 bases outside the gene matches. Germline CDR1 is SGDLS and CDR2 is YYNGEE. The TCRbeta library was prepared with unique molecular identifiers. TCRdb ran MiXCR on the PCR reads and lists one entry per CDR3 protein. This sample carries about 110,000 distinct CDR3 sequences, 6.4% of them seen once, and the ten largest clones take approximately 25%.

This chain joins TRBV9 and TRBJ2-5; 9 bases are shared with TRBD1. The TCR was taken from a male patient between 2 and 9 years old who had a stem cell transplant for acute lymphoblastic leukemia, so the T cells may come from the graft donor. This specimen consisted of PBMCs, mostly from graft donor cells, obtained 360 days after TCRalphabeta/CD19-depleted stem cell transplant. CDR3: CASSDPRQGGEGTQYF. CDR3 bases: TGTGCCAGCAGCGATCCCCGACAGGGGGGAGAAGGGACCCAGTACTTC. Filled out from reference TRBV9 and TRBJ2-5, the complete variable domain reads DSGVTQTPKHLITATGQRVTLRCSPRSGDLSVYWYQQSLDQGLQFLIQYYNGEERAKGNILERFSAQQFPDLHSELNLSSLELGDSALYFCASSDPRQGGEGTQYFGPGTRLLVL.